The clone carrying this TCR beta chain was seen a few times. Germline lookup yields CDR1 SNHLY and CDR2 FYNNEI. This CDR3 spans 12 amino acids. The V and J ends lost 6 bases and 3 bases, in that order; junction bases with no gene match: 1. The data were taken from a study of human T cells and chemical hapten exposure. Study background: Upper-back patches of 0.01% DPC were read at 6 days.

In the library, unique molecular identifiers were attached to individual cDNA molecules. One entry per CDR3 protein results from TCRdb running MiXCR on the RACE reads. The repertoire has roughly 380,000 distinct CDR3 sequences, about 6.9% of them found once; the top ten carry 4.5% to 6%. Specified time point: patch test 2, 6 weeks after DPC sensitization. Treatment here: therapeutic diphenylcyclopropenone sensitization with weekly scalp DPC. The clonotype was recovered from a woman aged 18-29 years with alopecia areata. Some clones in this sample may be carry-over from other donors' samples. The sample here was whole blood, taken in connection with sensitization to the hapten diphenylcyclopropenone (DPC). The chain uses TRBV2 and TRBJ1-1; TRBD1 matches 7 bases. Here the CDR3 DNA reads TGTGCCAGCAGACAGGGGCACACTGAAGCTTTCTTT. This translates into CASRQGHTEAFF.